These T cell receptor beta chains were read from a single sample in a study of blood T cell repertoires in COVID-19. Generated by immunoSEQ multiplex PCR, the TCRdb table keeps only in-frame clones and is missing some. The table has approximately 20,000 clones, 80% to 90% seen once. The sequencing sample was made of peripheral blood. The origin of the receptors is a human donor with active COVID-19. The donor label of this sample is uncertain. The CDR3 runs from the conserved cysteine through the conserved F or W. D genes are given only for firm matches. Size is stated for part of the rows, as once, few or many counts, or as a class when the clone is expanded.

>.|TRBJ2-3|TRBD2|TRBV19
CASSTTSGGVKTDTQYF
TGTGCCAGTAGTACGACTAGCGGGGGGGTAAAGACAGATACGCAGTATTTT
>.|TRBJ2-7|TRBD2|TRBV4-2
CASSQDSGGAYEQYF
TGTGCCAGCAGCCAAGATAGCGGGGGGGCCTACGAGCAGTACTTC
>.|TRBJ1-2|TRBD1|TRBV5-1
CASSGGQGNGYTF
TGCGCCAGCAGCGGAGGACAGGGTAACGGCTACACCTTC
>.|TRBJ2-1|TRBD1|TRBV5-1
CASSSRGTGVNNEQFF
TGCGCCAGCAGCTCAAGGGGGACAGGGGTGAACAATGAGCAGTTCTTC
>.|TRBJ1-3|TRBD1|TRBV12-5
CASGRLRGPNTIYF
TGTGCTAGTGGAAGACTCAGGGGGCCGAACACCATATATTTT
>once|TRBJ1-6|.|TRBV5-4
CASSLDRVNSPLHF
TGTGCCAGCAGCTTGGACAGGGTTAATTCACCCCTCCACTTT
>.|TRBJ2-1|.|TRBV12-3/TRBV12-4
CASSLGRDEQFF
TGTGCCAGCAGTTTAGGGCGGGATGAGCAGTTCTTC
>.|TRBJ2-3|TRBD2|TRBV5-6
CASSLGLAGGNTQYF
TGTGCCAGCAGCTTGGGACTAGCGGGGGGGAATACGCAGTATTTT
>.|TRBJ2-2|TRBD2|TRBV24-1
CATSSSGAAGELFF
TGTGCCACCAGTTCTAGCGGTGCCGCCGGGGAGCTGTTTTTT
>.|TRBJ2-2|.|TRBV9
CASSGNRFGGELFF
TGTGCCAGCAGCGGGAACAGATTTGGCGGGGAGCTGTTTTTT
>few|TRBJ2-7|TRBD2|TRBV28
CASTSGSLGYEQYF
TGTGCCAGCACTAGCGGGAGTTTGGGGTACGAGCAGTACTTC
>.|TRBJ1-5|TRBD1|TRBV6-2/TRBV6-3
CASSWGQGSQRPDSNQPQHF
TGTGCCAGCAGTTGGGGACAGGGATCCCAAAGGCCCGATAGCAATCAGCCCCAGCATTTT
>.|TRBJ2-7|.|TRBV29-1
CSARAGSYEQYF
TGCAGCGCCAGGGCAGGGTCCTACGAGCAGTACTTC
>medium-sized|TRBJ2-7|TRBD1|TRBV5-1
CASSRQGPYEQYF
TGCGCCAGCAGCCGACAGGGGCCCTACGAGCAGTACTTC